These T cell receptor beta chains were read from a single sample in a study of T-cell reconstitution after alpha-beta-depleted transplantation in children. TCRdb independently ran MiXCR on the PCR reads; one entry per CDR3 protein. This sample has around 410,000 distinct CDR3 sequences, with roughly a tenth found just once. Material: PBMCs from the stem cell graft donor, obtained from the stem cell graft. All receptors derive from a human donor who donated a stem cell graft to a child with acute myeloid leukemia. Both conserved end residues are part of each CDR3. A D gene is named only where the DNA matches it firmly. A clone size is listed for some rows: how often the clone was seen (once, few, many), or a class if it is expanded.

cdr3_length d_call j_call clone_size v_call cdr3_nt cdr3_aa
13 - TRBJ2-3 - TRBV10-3 TGTGCCATCACCGGGGGCCGCACAGATACGCAGTATTTT CAITGGRTDTQYF
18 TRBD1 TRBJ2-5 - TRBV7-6 TGTGCCAGCAGCCAATATTTTATTATAGGGGGCATCCAAGAGACCCAGTACTTC CASSQYFIIGGIQETQYF
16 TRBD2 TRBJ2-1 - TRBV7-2 TGTGCCAGCAGCTTAGAGCTAGCGGGGGGGCACAATGAGCAGTTCTTC CASSLELAGGHNEQFF
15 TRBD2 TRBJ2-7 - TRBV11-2 TGTGCCAGCAGCCCAGGACTAGCGCTCGGCTACGAGCAGTACTTC CASSPGLALGYEQYF
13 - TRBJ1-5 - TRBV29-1 TGCAGCGTTGAAGATCGACCCGATGGGCCCCAGCATTTT CSVEDRPDGPQHF
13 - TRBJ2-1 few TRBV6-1 TGTGCCAGCAGTGGTGGGGCACCCCATGAGCAGTTCTTC CASSGGAPHEQFF
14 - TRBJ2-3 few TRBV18 TGTGCCAGCTCACTTCAGCGGTTCACAGATACGCAGTATTTT CASSLQRFTDTQYF
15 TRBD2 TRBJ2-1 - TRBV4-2 TGTGCCAGCAGCCAAACCAGCGGGAGTATCGATGAGCAGTTCTTC CASSQTSGSIDEQFF
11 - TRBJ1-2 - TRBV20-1 TGCAGTGCTAGAGTGAGCTATGGCTACACCTTC CSARVSYGYTF
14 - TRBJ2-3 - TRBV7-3 TGTGCCAGCAGCTCAGGGCCCGGCACAGATACGCAGTATTTT CASSSGPGTDTQYF
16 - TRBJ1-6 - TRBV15 TGTGCCACCAGCAGAGGCTTGACAGAAAGTAATTCACCCCTCCACTTT CATSRGLTESNSPLHF
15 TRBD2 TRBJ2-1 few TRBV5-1 TGCGCCAGCAGGTCTTTAGCGGGAGTCGCGGGTGAGCAGTTCTTC CASRSLAGVAGEQFF
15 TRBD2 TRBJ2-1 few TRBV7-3 TGTGCCAGCAGCTTAGACGGGACTAGAAACAATGAGCAGTTCTTC CASSLDGTRNNEQFF
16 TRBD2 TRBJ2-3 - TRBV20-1 TGCAGTGCTAGAGATGGGGAGGGGCCCAGCACAGATACGCAGTATTTT CSARDGEGPSTDTQYF
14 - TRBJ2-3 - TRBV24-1 TGTGCCACCAGTGATCGGGGCTACACAGATACGCAGTATTTT CATSDRGYTDTQYF
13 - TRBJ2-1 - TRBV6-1 TGTGCCAGCAGCCCCGTGTACTACAATGAGCAGTTCTTC CASSPVYYNEQFF
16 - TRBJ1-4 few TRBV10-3 TGTGCCATCAGTGAGTCGAGGGGGGCAACTAATGAAAAACTGTTTTTT CAISESRGATNEKLFF
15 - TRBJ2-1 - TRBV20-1 TGCAGTGCTAGAGATCCCACGGGTCCGTACAATGAGCAGTTCTTC CSARDPTGPYNEQFF
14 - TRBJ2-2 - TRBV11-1 TGTGCCAGCAGCCAAGGAGGTGGGGTCGGGGAGCTGTTTTTT CASSQGGGVGELFF
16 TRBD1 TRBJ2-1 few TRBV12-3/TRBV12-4 TGTGCCAGCAGTCCCTCTTTTGGACAGGGGGGCAATGAGCAGTTCTTC CASSPSFGQGGNEQFF
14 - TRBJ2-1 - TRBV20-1 TGCAGTGCTAAGGACAGCCTAAGGTACAATGAGCAGTTCTTC CSAKDSLRYNEQFF
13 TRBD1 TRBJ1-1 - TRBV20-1 TGCAGTGCTAGGGACAGGGGGGAAACTGAAGCTTTCTTT CSARDRGETEAFF
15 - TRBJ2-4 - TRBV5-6 TGTGCCAGCAGCTTGCCCGGACCGGGCTGGAGCATTCAGTACTTC CASSLPGPGWSIQYF
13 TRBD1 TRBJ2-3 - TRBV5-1 TGCGCCAGCAGCCCGGACAGGGCAGATACGCAGTATTTT CASSPDRADTQYF
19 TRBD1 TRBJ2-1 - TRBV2 TGTACCAGCAGTAGGGGGCAGGGTGGTCCGTCAGGCTCCTACAATGAGCAGTTCTTC CTSSRGQGGPSGSYNEQFF
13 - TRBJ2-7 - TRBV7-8 TGTGCCAGCAGCTTACCCTCGGCCTACGAGCAGTACTTC CASSLPSAYEQYF
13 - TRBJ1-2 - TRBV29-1 TGCAGCGTTGCTTCGCGGCGAAACTATGGCTACACCTTC CSVASRRNYGYTF
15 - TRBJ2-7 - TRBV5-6 TGTGCCAGCAGCTTCTACGCGGGTACATTCTACGAGCAGTACTTC CASSFYAGTFYEQYF
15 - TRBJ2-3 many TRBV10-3 TGTGCCATCAGCCCGGCAGGGACTAGCACAGATACGCAGTATTTT CAISPAGTSTDTQYF
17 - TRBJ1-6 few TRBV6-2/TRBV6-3 TGTGCCAGCAGGGCTGCCTTTAAAGGAGGCCACAATTCACCCCTCCACTTT CASRAAFKGGHNSPLHF
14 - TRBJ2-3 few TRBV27 TGTGCCAGCAGAATTGGAGGAATGGTAGATACGCAGTATTTT CASRIGGMVDTQYF
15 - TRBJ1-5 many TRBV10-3 TGTGCCATCAGTGAGAAGGGAAATAGCAATCAGCCCCAGCATTTT CAISEKGNSNQPQHF
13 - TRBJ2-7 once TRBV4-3 TGCGCCAGCAGCCAAGAAATGGAGTACGAGCAGTACTTC CASSQEMEYEQYF
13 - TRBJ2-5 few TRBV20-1 TGCAGTGCTAGAGATCCGGGGAAAGAGACCCAGTACTTC CSARDPGKETQYF
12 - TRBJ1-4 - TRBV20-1 TGCAGTGCTAGAGGCGACTATGAAAAACTGTTTTTT CSARGDYEKLFF
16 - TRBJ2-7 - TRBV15 TGTGCCACCAGCAGAGATCGGGGTACAGGGAGCTACGAGCAGTACTTC CATSRDRGTGSYEQYF
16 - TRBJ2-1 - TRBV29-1 TGCAGCGTTGCCCCCCACGACGGGGGAGTGGTCGATGAGCAGTTCTTC CSVAPHDGGVVDEQFF
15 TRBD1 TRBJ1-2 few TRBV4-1 TGCGCCAGCAGCCAGCCAACTACAGGGGGCCGAGGCTACACCTTC CASSQPTTGGRGYTF
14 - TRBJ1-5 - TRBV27 TGTGCCAGCAGTTTAAGGGCAGGGTATGTGCCCCAGCATTTT CASSLRAGYVPQHF
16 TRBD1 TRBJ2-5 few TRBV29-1 TGCAGCGTTGAAGATCCCCCAGGGGGCGCGAGGGAGACCCAGTACTTC CSVEDPPGGARETQYF
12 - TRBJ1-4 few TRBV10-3 TGTGCCATCAGTGTTGCAGGGGAAAAACTGTTTTTT CAISVAGEKLFF